Below, one TCR beta chain is given with its context. Its antigen target is currently unknown. No base-level quality is on record; no much larger clone is a single base apart. V loses 7 bases at its end and J loses 0 bases; junction bases beyond the gene matches: 13. CDR1 MNHEY and CDR2 SMNVEV were looked up in the germline V gene (reference sequence). Its CDR3 holds 19 amino acids, cysteine through phenylalanine. The CDR3 DNA has 57 bases and is translated from base 1. RNA was extracted with the RNeasy kit and 0.5 to 1 ug was reverse transcribed using random hexamers. TCR beta CDR3 regions were amplified with the immunoSEQ multiplex PCR assay covering 54 Vbeta and 13 Jbeta segments. To correct PCR amplification bias, a synthetic template baseline was used for both primer optimization and computational correction. The paper's data handling went like this. Reads were annotated to V, D and J genes according to IMGT and were analyzed with immunoSEQ Analyzer, with only productive sequences retained. Clonality was computed as one minus Shannon entropy normalized by log2 of the number of productive unique sequences. For each patient and control, public and private clones were evaluated within the 100 most prevalent clones. Clones were defined as Susac-specific if absent from the healthy and MS cohorts, from approximately 1,100 published viral clones and from other ImmuneACCESS disease sequences. TCRdb trimmed public reads at Q25 via fastp, called clones via MiXCR and kept in-frame beta chains. Each entry is one CDR3 protein sequence, shown with its most common DNA and genes. None of the V and J calls come from the authors' own analysis; TCRdb made them. The sample contains about 80,000 distinct CDR3 sequences, about 93% of them found a single time. Jointly, the top ten make up about 0.52% of the sample.

These data come from a study of CD8 T cells in Susac syndrome (dated by TCRdb to between 2018 and 2021). Study-level background: Of the Susac syndrome patients who were sequenced, under 10 were in clinical remission while roughly six had clinically active disease. At the time of blood withdrawal, Susac syndrome patients were either therapy-naive, taking corticosteroids (with some also receiving IVIg), or on IVIg alone. Repertoire sequencing was used to test whether CD8+ T cell activation and differentiation in Susac syndrome was antigen driven. General study outcomes and caveats: The TCR sequencing and HLA analysis was acknowledged to have included a relatively small number of individuals. In the CD4+ T cell repertoire of Susac syndrome patients, clonal expansion was not detected.

Peripheral blood CD8+ and CD4+ T cells from healthy donors, Susac syndrome patients and multiple sclerosis patients were profiled using high-throughput TCR beta sequencing. Recently defined diagnostic criteria for definite or probable disease were met by the Susac syndrome patients. Bulk CD8+ and CD4+ T cells were purified by magnetic negative isolation, while CD8+ TEMRA cells were enriched using FACS. Blood was drawn into EDTA tubes, processed within 24 hours, and PBMCs were isolated by density gradient centrifugation. PBMCs intended for TCR sequencing were cryopreserved in liquid nitrogen and thawed later in a water bath at 37 degrees C. The sorted or isolated CD4+, CD8+ and CD8+ TEMRA cells had a purity of 90% or higher.

The receptor chain draws on TRBV27 and TRBJ2-6; a stretch of 9 junction bases matches TRBD1. The receptor comes from a human donor with Susac syndrome. The sequencing input was CD4+ T cells from PBMCs. The DNA is as follows: TGTGCCAGCACACCGATCCCGGGACAGGGCTTCTCTGGGGCCAACGTCCTGACTTTC. It is translated as CASTPIPGQGFSGANVLTF.